This T cell receptor (beta chain) emerged from a study of molecular identifiers for immune sequencing clone quantification. MiXCR, applied by TCRdb to the PCR reads, yields one record per CDR3 protein. There are about 330,000 distinct CDR3 sequences in the sample; 24% occur only once, and around 0.74% lies in the top ten. The CDR3 length is 15 residues. Per the germline V gene, CDR1 is SGHDT and CDR2 is YYEEEE. Libraries from naive CD8 cells were generated from about 20,000 to 1,000,000 sorted cells (with 10%, 30% or 50% RNA). Sorting defined naive CD8 T cells as CD8+CD4-CCR7+CD45RA+. As for this clonotype: A read error is possible here, since a much larger clone lies one base away.

The TCR sequence derives from a human donor in good health. Some libraries in this study had Jurkat cell RNA spiked in. The genes are TRBV5-6 and TRBJ1-1; TRBD1 aligns across 8 bases. Sequenced material: naive CD8+ T cells from blood, with Jurkat cell RNA spiked in. The subset was: FACS-sorted CD8+CD4-CCR7+CD45RA+ naive T cells. CDR3 protein: CVSSVGQGPIPEAFF. CDR3 coding DNA: TGTGTCAGCAGCGTTGGACAGGGCCCGATCCCTGAAGCTTTCTTT. Variable domain in full (rest from reference TRBV5-6 and TRBJ1-1): DAGVTQSPTHLIKTRGQQVTLRCSPKSGHDTVSWYQQALGQGPQFIFQYYEEEERQRGNFPDRFSGHQFPNYSSELNVNALLLGDSALYLCVSSVGQGPIPEAFFGQGTRLTVV.